A selection of T cell receptor beta chains follows, all from one sample in a study of blood T cell repertoires in COVID-19. Sequencing was performed with immunoSEQ multiplex PCR; in TCRdb, only in-frame clones are kept and a portion is missing. This table holds about 170,000 clones, more than 85% found once. The sequencing input was peripheral blood. The source is a woman at least 80 years old with COVID-19, enrolled during active disease. CDR3s leave out the opening cysteine and the closing phenylalanine or tryptophan.

>TRBJ2-5|TRBV18
ASSPVLGQGAGETQY
>TRBJ1-2|TRBV20-1
SASRSWGYT
>TRBJ1-2|TRBV19
ASTFAGLDYGYT
>TRBJ2-3|TRBV19
ASSIFGQTDTQY
>TRBJ2-1|TRBV11-3
ASSLYSGRGDEQF
>TRBJ2-7|TRBV11-3
ASSLGHTWTSGSFYEQY
>TRBJ2-5|TRBV6-6
ASSYGAGVRETQY
>TRBJ1-5|TRBV28
ASSPPGQGIGPQPQH
>TRBJ1-5|TRBV5-6
ASSFQGPNQPQH
>TRBJ2-7|TRBV3-1/TRBV3-2
ASSQERRGYEQY
>TRBJ1-5|TRBV2
ASNQGSDNQPQH
>TRBJ2-1|TRBV19
ASSGTAYNEQF
>TRBJ2-5|TRBV6-5
ASSLQGSGETQY
>TRBJ2-5|TRBV7-2
ASSLDTGPQY
>TRBJ2-2|TRBV4-3
ASSQGGGLTGELF
>TRBJ2-2|TRBV5-1
ASSRDRANGELF
>TRBJ2-1|TRBV4-1
ASSQDSFNEQF
>TRBJ2-5|TRBV20-1
SASVIRGKETQY
>TRBJ2-1|TRBV14
ASSPGQLITYNEQF
>TRBJ2-3|TRBV10-2
ASRVSYRADTQY
>TRBJ1-4|TRBV28
ASSSQGGHNEKLF
>TRBJ1-2|TRBV7-8
ASSRRGNYGYT
>TRBJ1-2|TRBV19
ASSIDRSGSYGYT
>TRBJ2-1|TRBV4-1
ASSQGATSGREEQF
>TRBJ1-5|TRBV2
ASSWTGRDNQPQH
>TRBJ1-2|TRBV6-2/TRBV6-3
ASRYDDYYGYT
>TRBJ2-5|TRBV4-3
ASSQDLLAGGETQY
>TRBJ2-1|TRBV27
ASSRTGGQGYEQF
>TRBJ2-7|TRBV5-4
ASSFRGTSGRGAQY
>TRBJ1-4|TRBV18
ASSPKRQGVQEKLF
>TRBJ2-3|TRBV7-9
ASRPDTTDTQY
>TRBJ2-7|TRBV28
ASSLRGTYYEQY
>TRBJ2-6|TRBV4-3
ASSHDTFGANVLT
>TRBJ2-7|TRBV28
ASSQGEYEQY
>TRBJ2-7|TRBV28
ASSFPRSLSYEQY
>TRBJ1-2|TRBV28
ASSPPTGWNGYT
>TRBJ2-7|TRBV5-1
ASSLIPGQGYEGQY
>TRBJ2-7|TRBV7-9
ASSLWTADYEQY
>TRBJ1-5|TRBV27
ASSLGPVNQPQH
>TRBJ2-1|TRBV28
ASSSGTGTYNEQF
>TRBJ1-5|TRBV27
ASSLFRDQPQH
>TRBJ2-2|TRBV10-3
AISESGRGDTGELF
>TRBJ1-1|TRBV6-2/TRBV6-3
ASSPIQGAWTEAF
>TRBJ2-1|TRBV5-1
ASSQAGAENEQF
>TRBJ2-7|TRBV11-1
ASSLTGQELYEQY
>TRBJ2-5|TRBV29-1
SGDKGETQY
>TRBJ2-7|TRBV4-1
ASSQSGGTGGFYEQY
>TRBJ2-7|TRBV13
ASRLGGGPIGEQY
>TRBJ1-6|TRBV2
ASSSGTGVSPLH
>TRBJ1-2|TRBV5-1
ASSLDQGSRSGYT
>TRBJ2-4|TRBV28
ASSSLSKIQY
>TRBJ2-1|TRBV5-1
ASSVVNSYNEQF
>TRBJ2-7|TRBV7-6
ASSPDRFAYEQY
>TRBJ2-3|TRBV12-3/TRBV12-4
ASSLNQGDTQY
>TRBJ1-3|TRBV7-2
ASSFRTGLHSGNTIY
>TRBJ2-7|TRBV6-6
ASSSRTGYYEQY
>TRBJ2-1|TRBV4-3
ASSLAGRNEQF